This TCR beta chain was sequenced during a study of neurological immune-mediated disorders (dated by TCRdb to the late 2010s). At the level of the whole study: The study compared peripheral blood TCR-beta repertoires of HTLV-I-associated myelopathy (HAM/TSP) patients, multiple sclerosis patients and healthy controls using UMI-based sequencing. Longitudinal samples, technical triplicates and paired sorted CD4+ and CD8+ T-cell subsets, alongside PBMC samples, were included among the approximately 98 TCR-beta libraries. The cohort included about 66 subjects: roughly 15 with HAM/TSP, some 35 with multiple sclerosis, and around 20 healthy controls.

Blood bank volunteers in Maryland, USA served as the healthy controls. For the unsorted PBMC libraries, 2 million PBMCs were stored in RNAlater at -80 degrees C until RNA extraction and were used to generate the libraries. Peripheral blood underwent Ficoll-Hypaque density gradient centrifugation to isolate PBMCs, which were then cryopreserved in liquid nitrogen. cDNA synthesis used template-switch 5'RACE with a primer carrying a 10-nucleotide random unique molecular identifier tagging each TCR transcript. Every sequencing run yielded over 190 million TCR-beta sequences covering 15-18 subjects. The RNeasy kit was used for extraction of total RNA. The KAPA Real-time Library Amplification kit was used to amplify TCR-beta VDJ regions with primers for the TCR constant region and the 5'RACE anchor. A first PCR added sample indexes and Illumina adaptors, after which a second PCR increased the library yield. After Ampure bead purification, the TCR product of roughly 650 bp was size-selected on a 2% E-gel SizeSelection system. Before pooling, libraries had their quality checked on a Bioanalyzer, their concentration measured with Qubit, and their quantity determined with the Kapa Library Quantification kit. Paired-end 2 x 150 bp sequencing of the libraries was performed on an Illumina HiSeq 2500. To increase sequence diversity, roughly 25-31% phiX was spiked into each library pool. Turning to the authors' computational methods: Quality-filtered reads were processed with the UMI-based MiGEC pipeline, and over 90% of raw TCR sequences were removed by the MiGEC pipeline during error correction. IMGT germline references were used for aligning VDJ genes, and each clonotype was defined as a unique CDR3 amino acid sequence together with its V-J genes. Clonal expansion, Shannon diversity and CDR3 relatedness were evaluated with VDJtools (CalcPairwiseDistances, ClusterSamples), while phylogenetic trees were built in CLCbio workbench. Using coefficient-of-variation modelling across technical triplicates, the study counted a clone as expanded if it had at least 8 unique UMIs. TCRdb trimmed public reads at Q25 via fastp, called clones via MiXCR and kept in-frame beta chains. When rows share a CDR3 protein, they turn into one entry using the most common DNA and genes. TCRdb, not the original authors, processed these V and J calls. This sample comprises 84,000 or so distinct CDR3 sequences, about 9.3% of them detected only once. The ten largest clones represent 1.8% of the sample.

What the study reported, not specific to this receptor: No identical CDR3 amino acid sequences were found to be shared among expanded clones across subjects, suggesting that TCR-beta repertoires were private in all groups. TCR clonal expansion was highest in HAM/TSP patients and lowest in MS patients, with MS patients falling below even healthy controls.

This clonotype was counted many times. There is no known antigen for this receptor. Within one base of it there is no much larger clone, and no base qualities were kept. For CDR1 and CDR2, the germline V gene lists SGHRS and YFSETQ. From its cysteine to its phenylalanine, the CDR3 spans 15 amino acids. The entry retains the CDR3 DNA only, 45 bases that are in frame from base 1. The trim is 0 bases for V and 0 bases for J, with a gap of 8 bases between the germline ends. The sequenced sample consisted of PBMCs. The TCR was taken from a man aged 35-49 years in good health. This chain joins TRBV5-1 to TRBJ2-3, with the D gene call left open. The DNA sequence is given as TGCGCCAGCAGCTTGGTCCAGTCTAGCACAGATACGCAGTATTTT. This translates into CASSLVQSSTDTQYF.